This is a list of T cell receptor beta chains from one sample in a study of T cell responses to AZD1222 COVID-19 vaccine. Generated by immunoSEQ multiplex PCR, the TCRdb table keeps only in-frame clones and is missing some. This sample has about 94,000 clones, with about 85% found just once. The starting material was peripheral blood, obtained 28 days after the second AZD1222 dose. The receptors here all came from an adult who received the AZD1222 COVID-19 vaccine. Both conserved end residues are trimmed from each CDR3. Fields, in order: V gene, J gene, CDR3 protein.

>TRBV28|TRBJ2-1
ASSRLASNNEQF
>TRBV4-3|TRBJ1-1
ASSQAGNTEAF
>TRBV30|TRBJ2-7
AWSVSGDEQY
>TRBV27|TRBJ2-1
ASSLGLAESYNEQF
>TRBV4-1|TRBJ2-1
ASSRLAPIGGARGEQF
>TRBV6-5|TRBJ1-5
ASSQGQQEQPQH
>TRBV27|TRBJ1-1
ASSLSSVAEAF
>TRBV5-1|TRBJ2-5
ASGPRVPGRETQY
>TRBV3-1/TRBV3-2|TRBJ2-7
ASSHDLAYEQY
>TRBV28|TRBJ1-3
ASSRSRQGPIWDTIY
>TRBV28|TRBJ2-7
ASSPQLGLTYEQY
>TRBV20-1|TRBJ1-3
SAPLGNTIY
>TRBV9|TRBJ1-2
ASSGTGGGYGYT
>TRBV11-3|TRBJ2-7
ASSFRTSGSSYEQY
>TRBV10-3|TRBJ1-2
AISPGTGIYGYT
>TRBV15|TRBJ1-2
ATSRNTGPYGYT
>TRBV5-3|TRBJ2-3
ARLGCTDTQY
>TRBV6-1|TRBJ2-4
ASSEDVTSGVAKNIQY